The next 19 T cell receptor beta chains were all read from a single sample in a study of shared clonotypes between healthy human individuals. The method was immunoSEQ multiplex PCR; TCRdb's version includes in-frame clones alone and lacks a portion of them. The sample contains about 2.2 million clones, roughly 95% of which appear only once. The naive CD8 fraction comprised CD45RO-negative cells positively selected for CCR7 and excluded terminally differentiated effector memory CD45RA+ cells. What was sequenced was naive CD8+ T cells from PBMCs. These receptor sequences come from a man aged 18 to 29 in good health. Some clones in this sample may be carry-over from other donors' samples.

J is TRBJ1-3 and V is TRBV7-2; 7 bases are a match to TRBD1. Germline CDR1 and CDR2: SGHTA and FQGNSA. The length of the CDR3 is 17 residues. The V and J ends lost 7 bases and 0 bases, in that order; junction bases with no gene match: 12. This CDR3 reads CASTEQDRRISGNTIYF. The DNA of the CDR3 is TGTGCCAGCACCGAACAGGACAGGCGAATCTCTGGAAACACCATATATTTT.

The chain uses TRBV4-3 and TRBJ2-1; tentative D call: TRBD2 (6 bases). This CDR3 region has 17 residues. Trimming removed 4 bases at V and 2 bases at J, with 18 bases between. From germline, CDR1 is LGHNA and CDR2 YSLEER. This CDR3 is CASSPRGTSGPYNEQFF. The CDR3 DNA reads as TGCGCCAGCAGCCCAAGAGGCACAAGCGGGCCCTACAATGAGCAGTTCTTC.

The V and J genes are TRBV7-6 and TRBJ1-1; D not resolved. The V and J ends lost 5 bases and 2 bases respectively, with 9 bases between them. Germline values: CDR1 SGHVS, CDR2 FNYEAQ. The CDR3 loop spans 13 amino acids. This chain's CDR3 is CASSVTPNTEAFF. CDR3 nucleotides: TGTGCCAGCAGCGTGACACCAAACACTGAAGCTTTCTTT.

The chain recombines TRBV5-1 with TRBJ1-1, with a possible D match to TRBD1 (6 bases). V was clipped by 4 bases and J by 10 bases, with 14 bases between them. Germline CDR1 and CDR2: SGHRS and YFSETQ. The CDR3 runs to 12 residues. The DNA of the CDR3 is TGCGCCAGCAGCCCATATACAGGGCTAGCTTTCTTT. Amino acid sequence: CASSPYTGLAFF. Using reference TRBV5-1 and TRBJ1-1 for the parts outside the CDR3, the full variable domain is KAGVTQTPRYLIKTRGQQVTLSCSPISGHRSVSWYQQTPGQGLQFLFEYFSETQRNKGNFPGRFSGRQFSNSRSEMNVSTLELGDSALYLCASSPYTGLAFFGQGTRLTVV.

The CDR3, as DNA: TGTGCCAGTAGTATCTCCCGGGGAACTCGACGGACTCTCTACGAGCAGTACTTC. This gives the protein CASSISRGTRRTLYEQYF. The chain is built from TRBV19 and TRBJ2-7; perhaps TRBD2 as D (5 bases). Looked up from germline, CDR1 is LNHDA and CDR2 is SQIVND (reference sequence). Deletions cut 3 bases from V and 3 bases from J, with 24 bases between. This CDR3 has 18 amino acids.

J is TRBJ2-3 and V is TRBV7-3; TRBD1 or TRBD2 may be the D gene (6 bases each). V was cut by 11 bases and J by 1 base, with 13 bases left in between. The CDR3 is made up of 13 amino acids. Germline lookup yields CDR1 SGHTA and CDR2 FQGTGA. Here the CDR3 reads CASGGLGTDTQYF. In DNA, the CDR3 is TGTGCCTCCGGGGGCTTGGGCACAGATACGCAGTATTTT.

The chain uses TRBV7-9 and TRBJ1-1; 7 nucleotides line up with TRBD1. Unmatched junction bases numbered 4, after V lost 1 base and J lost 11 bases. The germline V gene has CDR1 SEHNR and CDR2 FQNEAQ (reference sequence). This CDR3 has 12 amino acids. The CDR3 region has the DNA TGTGCCAGCAGCTTAGAGGGGGCCTGGGCTTTCTTT. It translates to CASSLEGAWAFF. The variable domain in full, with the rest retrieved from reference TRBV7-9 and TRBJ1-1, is DTGVSQNPRHKITKRGQNVTFRCDPISEHNRLYWYRQTLGQGPEFLTYFQNEAQLEKSRLLSDRFSAERPKGSFSTLEIQRTEQGDSAMYLCASSLEGAWAFFGQGTRLTVV.

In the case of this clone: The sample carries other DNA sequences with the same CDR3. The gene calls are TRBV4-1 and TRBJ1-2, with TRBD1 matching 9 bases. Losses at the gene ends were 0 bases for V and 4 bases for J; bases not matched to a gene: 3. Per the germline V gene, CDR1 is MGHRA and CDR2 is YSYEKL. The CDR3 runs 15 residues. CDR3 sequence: CASSQDRGQGYGYTF. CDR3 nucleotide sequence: TGCGCCAGCAGCCAAGATCGGGGACAGGGCTATGGCTACACCTTC.

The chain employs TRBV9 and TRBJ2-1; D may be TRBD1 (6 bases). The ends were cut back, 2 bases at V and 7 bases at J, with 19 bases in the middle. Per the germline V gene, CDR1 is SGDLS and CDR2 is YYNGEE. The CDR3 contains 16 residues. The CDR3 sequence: CASSVHRDEYGNEQFF. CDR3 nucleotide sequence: TGTGCCAGCAGCGTGCACAGGGACGAATATGGGAATGAGCAGTTCTTC.

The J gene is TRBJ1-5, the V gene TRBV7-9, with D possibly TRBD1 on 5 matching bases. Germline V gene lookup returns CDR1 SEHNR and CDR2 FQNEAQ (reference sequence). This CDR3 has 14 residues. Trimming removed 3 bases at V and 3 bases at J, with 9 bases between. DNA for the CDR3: TGTGCCAGCAGCTTCGCGGGACCCAATCAGCCCCAGCATTTT. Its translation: CASSFAGPNQPQHF. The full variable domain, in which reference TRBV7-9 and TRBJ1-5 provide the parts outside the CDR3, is DTGVSQNPRHKITKRGQNVTFRCDPISEHNRLYWYRQTLGQGPEFLTYFQNEAQLEKSRLLSDRFSAERPKGSFSTLEIQRTEQGDSAMYLCASSFAGPNQPQHFGDGTRLSIL.

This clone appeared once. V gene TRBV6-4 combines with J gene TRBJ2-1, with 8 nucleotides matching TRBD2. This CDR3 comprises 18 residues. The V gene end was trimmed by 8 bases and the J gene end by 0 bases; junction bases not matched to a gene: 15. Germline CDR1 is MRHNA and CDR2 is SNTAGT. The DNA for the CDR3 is TGTGCCAGCCCTCCGCGTAGCGGGAACGCGAGCTCCTACAATGAGCAGTTCTTC. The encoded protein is CASPPRSGNASSYNEQFF.

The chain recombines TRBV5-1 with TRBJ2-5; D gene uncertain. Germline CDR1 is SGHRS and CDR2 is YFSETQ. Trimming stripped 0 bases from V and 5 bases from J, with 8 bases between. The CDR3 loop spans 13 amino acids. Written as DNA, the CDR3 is TGCGCCAGCAGCTTGGCCGTTAGGGAGACCCAGTACTTC. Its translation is CASSLAVRETQYF.

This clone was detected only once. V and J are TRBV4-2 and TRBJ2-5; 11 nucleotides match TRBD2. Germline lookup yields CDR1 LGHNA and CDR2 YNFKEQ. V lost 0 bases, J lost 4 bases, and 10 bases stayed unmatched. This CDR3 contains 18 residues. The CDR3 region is CASSQEAGRLAGGETQYF. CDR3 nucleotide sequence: TGTGCCAGCAGCCAAGAAGCAGGGCGGCTAGCGGGAGGAGAGACCCAGTACTTC.

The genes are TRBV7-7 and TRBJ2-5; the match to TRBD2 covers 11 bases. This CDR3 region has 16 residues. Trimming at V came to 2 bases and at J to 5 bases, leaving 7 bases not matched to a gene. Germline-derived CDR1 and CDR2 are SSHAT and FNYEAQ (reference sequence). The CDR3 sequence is CASSLLRVAGGETQYF. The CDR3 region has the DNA TGTGCCAGCAGCTTACTTAGGGTAGCGGGAGGGGAGACCCAGTACTTC.

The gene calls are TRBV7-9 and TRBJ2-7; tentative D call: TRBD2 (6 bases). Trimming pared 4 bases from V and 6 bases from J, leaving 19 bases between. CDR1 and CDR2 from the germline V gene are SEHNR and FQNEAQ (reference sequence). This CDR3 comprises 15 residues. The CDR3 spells CASSYEGLETVEQYF. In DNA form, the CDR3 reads TGTGCCAGCAGCTATGAGGGACTTGAGACTGTCGAGCAGTACTTC.

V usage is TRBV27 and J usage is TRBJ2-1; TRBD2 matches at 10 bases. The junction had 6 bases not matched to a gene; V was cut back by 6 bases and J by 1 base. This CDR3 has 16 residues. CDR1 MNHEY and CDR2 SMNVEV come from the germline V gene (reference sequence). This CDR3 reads CASRPLAGVSYNEQFF. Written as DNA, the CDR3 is TGTGCCAGCAGGCCCCTAGCGGGAGTGTCCTACAATGAGCAGTTCTTC.

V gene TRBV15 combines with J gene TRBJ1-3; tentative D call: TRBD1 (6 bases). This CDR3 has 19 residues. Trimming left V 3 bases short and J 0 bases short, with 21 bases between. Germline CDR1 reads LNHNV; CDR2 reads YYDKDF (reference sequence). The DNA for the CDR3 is TGTGCCACCAGCAGTCCTAGGGACACCAATTCTTCCTCTGGAAACACCATATATTTT. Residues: CATSSPRDTNSSSGNTIYF.

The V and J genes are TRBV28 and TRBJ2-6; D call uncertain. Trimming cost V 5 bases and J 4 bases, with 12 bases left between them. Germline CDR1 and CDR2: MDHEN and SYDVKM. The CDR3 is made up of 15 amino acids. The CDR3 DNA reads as TGTGCCAGCAGTACCTGGCTGCTAGGGGCCAACGTCCTGACTTTC. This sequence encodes CASSTWLLGANVLTF.

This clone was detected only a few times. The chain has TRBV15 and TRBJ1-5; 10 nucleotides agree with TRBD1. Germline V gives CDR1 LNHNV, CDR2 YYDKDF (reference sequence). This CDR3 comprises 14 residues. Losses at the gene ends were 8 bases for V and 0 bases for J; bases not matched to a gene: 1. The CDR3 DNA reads TGTGCCACCGGGGACAGGGGTAGCAATCAGCCCCAGCATTTT. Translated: CATGDRGSNQPQHF.